A selection of T cell receptor beta chains follows, all from one sample in a study of T cells expressing NK-cell markers. Reanalyzing the 5' RACE reads, TCRdb keeps one entry per CDR3 protein, without DNA. The ten top clones account for roughly an eighth, within a sample of around 140,000 distinct CDR3 sequences. Sequencing was performed on blood T cells: a sorted CD56 or NKG2C T cell subset, CD4+ or CD8+ T cells, or bulk PBMC T cells (not recorded which). The receptors come from a man aged 18 to 30 in good health. Both conserved end residues are part of each CDR3. Fields, in order: CDR3 protein, V gene, J gene.

CASSRPPTGDEQFF,TRBV7-9,TRBJ2-1
CASSTSSGTRKDNEQFF,TRBV12-3/TRBV12-4,TRBJ2-1
CASSLGAPVNEQFF,TRBV13,TRBJ2-1
CASSQSYNSYEQYF,TRBV3-1,TRBJ2-7
CASTRTGAEGEQYF,TRBV11-1,TRBJ2-7
CASSPRGGGTGNTGELFF,TRBV11-1,TRBJ2-2
CAWSSGSNQPQHF,TRBV30,TRBJ1-5
CASSFGLYNEQYF,TRBV7-2,TRBJ2-7
CASSEGMARGNTGELFF,TRBV25-1,TRBJ2-2
CASSLGGALNTQYF,TRBV7-2,TRBJ2-3
CASSPVRGLKDAFF,TRBV27,TRBJ1-1
CASSQVGDTIMNTEAFF,TRBV4-2,TRBJ1-1
CASSGGAGEVDTQYF,TRBV5-6,TRBJ2-3
CASTPTGTGMAGNEKLFF,TRBV19,TRBJ1-4
CASSVIADQETQYF,TRBV5-4,TRBJ2-5
CASSRTQGAPDGAFF,TRBV7-9,TRBJ1-1
CATSRESDLYYNEQFF,TRBV15,TRBJ2-1
CSARNRGSDEKLFF,TRBV20-1,TRBJ1-4
CSARSYSDPRIEAFF,TRBV20-1,TRBJ1-1
CATSDRPGYLDTQYF,TRBV24-1,TRBJ2-3
CASSFPGDHISSYEQYF,TRBV28,TRBJ2-7
CASSQEGVGTKEAFF,TRBV4-2,TRBJ1-1
CASSGTSGRAATYEQYF,TRBV27,TRBJ2-7
CASSFFRDRILETQYF,TRBV7-2,TRBJ2-5
CASSDTGQLLGVLTF,TRBV7-9,TRBJ2-6
CSARGPGSGNTIYF,TRBV20-1,TRBJ1-3
CASSFISSGVSTDTQYF,TRBV12-3/TRBV12-4,TRBJ2-3
CASSPSTLADSAYEQYF,TRBV5-5,TRBJ2-7
CASSSYWTNGSTDTQYF,TRBV11-2,TRBJ2-3
CASSQASTGVEQFF,TRBV4-3,TRBJ2-1
CASSLGDYLHF,TRBV11-3,TRBJ1-6
CASSLVVAGGIYEQYF,TRBV5-6,TRBJ2-7
CATSESTGNTEAFF,TRBV24-1,TRBJ1-1
CSATRTSGSYEQYF,TRBV29-1,TRBJ2-7
CASSDSFRDSRIEAFF,TRBV7-9,TRBJ1-1
CASSYSSDRPPYEQYF,TRBV6-2/TRBV6-3,TRBJ2-7
CSAKERGSYNEQFF,TRBV20-1,TRBJ2-1
CSASGRTDTQYF,TRBV20-1,TRBJ2-3
CATSDFSGAQETQYF,TRBV24-1,TRBJ2-5
CASSLEGMGGPGTDTQYF,TRBV12-3/TRBV12-4,TRBJ2-3
CASSPRQIDEQFF,TRBV9,TRBJ2-1
CASSYPSAVPSYEQYF,TRBV6-2/TRBV6-3,TRBJ2-7
CASSYGSGAFF,TRBV6-5,TRBJ1-1
CSVGEREGTNIQYF,TRBV29-1,TRBJ2-4
CASSLNPRQEKYF,TRBV7-3,TRBJ2-7
CASSQARVNTTDTQYF,TRBV3-1,TRBJ2-3
CATGQGYEQYF,TRBV9,TRBJ2-7
CASSFLGFSYNEQFF,TRBV12-3/TRBV12-4,TRBJ2-1
CASSSLTVNEQFF,TRBV7-9,TRBJ2-1
CASSITGVDTEAFF,TRBV19,TRBJ1-1
CASSQGGLAGVEQFF,TRBV4-3,TRBJ2-1
CATSRAQAGSLAASSYNEQFF,TRBV15,TRBJ2-1